This T cell receptor (beta chain) was identified in a study of blood T cell repertoires in COVID-19. The CDR3 runs to 15 residues. CDR1 is SGHRS, CDR2 YFSETQ, per germline. Trimming at V came to 4 bases and at J to 4 bases, leaving 10 bases not matched to a gene. Per the authors' pipeline: It was from reference gene primer amplification that nucleated cell counts were estimated. The repertoire was sequenced with immunoSEQ multiplex PCR; TCRdb's copy has only in-frame clones and lacks some. V, J and clone size were drawn from that table, and D and trimming were deduced from the DNA. This sample has 140,000 to 150,000 clones, with roughly 90% found just once.

This clonotype was sampled from a man aged 60 to 69 with active or convalescent COVID-19. The rearrangement joins TRBV5-1 to TRBJ1-1; 7 bases are a match to TRBD1. The specimen was peripheral blood. The CDR3: CASSTYRGSGTEAFF. As DNA, the CDR3 is TGCGCCAGCAGCACGTACAGGGGATCCGGCACTGAAGCTTTCTTT.